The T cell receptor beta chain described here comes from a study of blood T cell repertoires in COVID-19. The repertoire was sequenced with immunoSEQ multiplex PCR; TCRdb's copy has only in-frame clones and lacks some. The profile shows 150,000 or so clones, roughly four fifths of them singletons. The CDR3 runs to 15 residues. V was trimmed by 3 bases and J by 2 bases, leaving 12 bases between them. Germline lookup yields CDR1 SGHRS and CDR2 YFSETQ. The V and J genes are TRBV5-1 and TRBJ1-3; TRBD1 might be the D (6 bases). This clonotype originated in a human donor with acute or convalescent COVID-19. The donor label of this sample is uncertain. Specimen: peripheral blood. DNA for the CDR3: TGCGCCAGCAGCTCCCTGACAGGTGCTGGAAACACCATATATTTT. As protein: CASSSLTGAGNTIYF.